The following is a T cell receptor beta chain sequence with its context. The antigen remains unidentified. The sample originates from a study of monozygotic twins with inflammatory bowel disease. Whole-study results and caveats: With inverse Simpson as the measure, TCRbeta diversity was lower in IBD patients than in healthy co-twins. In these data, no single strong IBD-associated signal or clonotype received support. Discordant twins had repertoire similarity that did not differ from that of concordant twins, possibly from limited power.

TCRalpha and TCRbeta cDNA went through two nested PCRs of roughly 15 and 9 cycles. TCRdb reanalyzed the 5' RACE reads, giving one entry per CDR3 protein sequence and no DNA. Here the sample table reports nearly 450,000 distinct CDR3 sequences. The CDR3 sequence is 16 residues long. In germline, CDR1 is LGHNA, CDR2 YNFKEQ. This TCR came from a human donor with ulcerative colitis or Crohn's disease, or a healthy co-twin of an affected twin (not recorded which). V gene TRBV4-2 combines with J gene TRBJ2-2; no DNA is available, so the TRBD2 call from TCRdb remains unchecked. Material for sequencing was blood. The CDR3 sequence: CASSQDERGRTGELFF.